Listed below are T cell receptor beta chains from one sample, sequenced in a study of blood T cell repertoires in COVID-19. The method was immunoSEQ multiplex PCR; TCRdb's version includes in-frame clones alone and lacks a portion of them. The sample records 200,000 or so clones, 88% being singletons. Source material: PBMCs or T cells enriched from blood (not recorded which). These receptors came from a woman aged 40 to 55 with acute COVID-19. Each CDR3 is given with its conserved first and last residue. A D gene is named only where the DNA matches it firmly. The listing skips clone size in some rows; elsewhere it reads once, few, many or a size class.

abundance	d_gene	j_gene	v_gene	CDR3nt	CDR3aa
.	.	TRBJ1-4	TRBV6-5	TGTGCCAGCAAACAATGGGACTCTTATGAAAAACTGTTTTTT	CASKQWDSYEKLFF
.	.	TRBJ2-6	TRBV11-3	TGTGCCAGCAGCTTAGGGGAGGCTGGGGCCAACGTCCTGACTTTC	CASSLGEAGANVLTF
.	TRBD1	TRBJ2-2	TRBV5-5	TGTGCCAGCAGCTTAGACAGGGCCAACACCGGGGAGCTGTTTTTT	CASSLDRANTGELFF
.	.	TRBJ2-3	TRBV19	TGTGCCAGTAGTCACGGACACACTAGCACAGATACGCAGTATTTT	CASSHGHTSTDTQYF
.	TRBD2	TRBJ2-5	TRBV2	TGTGCCAGCAGCGGTCTAGCGGGGCCGAGGGAGACCCAGTACTTC	CASSGLAGPRETQYF
.	.	TRBJ1-1	TRBV6-4	TGTGCCAGCAGAGTAGGGGAGGGCACTGAAGCTTTCTTT	CASRVGEGTEAFF
.	TRBD2	TRBJ2-3	TRBV10-3	TGTGCCATCAGAGGGACTAGCGGTTTGGACACAGATACGCAGTATTTT	CAIRGTSGLDTDTQYF
.	TRBD1	TRBJ2-3	TRBV24-1	TGTGCCACCTCAGAACAGGGGTTCCGCACAGATACGCAGTATTTT	CATSEQGFRTDTQYF
once	.	TRBJ1-1	TRBV12-3/TRBV12-4	TGTGCCAGCAGTTTAACCTACAGGGATGAAGCTTTCTTT	CASSLTYRDEAFF
.	.	TRBJ1-4	TRBV24-1	TGTGCCACCAGTGGTCAATGTTTGACAGCCCGCATTAATGAAAAACTGTTTTTT	CATSGQCLTARINEKLFF
.	TRBD1	TRBJ1-2	TRBV7-2	TGTGCCAGCAGGACGACAGGGGGGAATGGCTACACCTTC	CASRTTGGNGYTF
.	.	TRBJ1-6	TRBV5-1	TGCGCCAGCAGCTTGGAAGCGGGCTATAATTCACCCCTCCACTTT	CASSLEAGYNSPLHF
.	.	TRBJ2-3	TRBV25-1	TGTGCCAGCAGTGGCCGCCTGGGGGCAACACGCATCGGTACGCAGTATTTT	CASSGRLGATRIGTQYF
.	TRBD1	TRBJ1-2	TRBV7-2	TGTGCCAGCACCCACGGGACAGATGGCTACACCTTC	CASTHGTDGYTF
.	TRBD1	TRBJ1-4	TRBV9	TGTGCCAGCAGCGTACAGGGGGCGCGGTTTGAAAAACTGTTTTTT	CASSVQGARFEKLFF
.	.	TRBJ2-5	TRBV5-4	TGTGCCAGCAGCCCCGTTTCTTGGGGCAGGGGTCAGCAGACCCAGTACTTC	CASSPVSWGRGQQTQYF
.	TRBD2	TRBJ2-1	TRBV9	TGTGCCAGCAGCGTAGTGGGGGAGGGGTATGTTGAGCAGTTCTTC	CASSVVGEGYVEQFF
few	.	TRBJ1-6	TRBV7-2	TGTGCCAGCCAGGGGCAGGGTTATAATTCACCCCTCCACTTT	CASQGQGYNSPLHF